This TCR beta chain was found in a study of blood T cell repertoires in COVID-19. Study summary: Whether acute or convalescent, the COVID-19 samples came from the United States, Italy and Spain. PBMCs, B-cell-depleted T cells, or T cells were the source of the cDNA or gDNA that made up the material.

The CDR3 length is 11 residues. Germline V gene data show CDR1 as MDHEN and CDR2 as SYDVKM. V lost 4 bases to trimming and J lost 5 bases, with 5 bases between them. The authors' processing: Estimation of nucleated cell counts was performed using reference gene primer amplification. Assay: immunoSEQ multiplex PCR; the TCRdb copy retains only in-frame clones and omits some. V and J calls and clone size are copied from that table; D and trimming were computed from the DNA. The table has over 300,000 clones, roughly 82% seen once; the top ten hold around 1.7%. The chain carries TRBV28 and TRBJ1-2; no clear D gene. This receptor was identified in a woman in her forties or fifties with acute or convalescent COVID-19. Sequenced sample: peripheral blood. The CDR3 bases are TGTGCCAGCAGTTCCCCTTATGGCTACACCTTC. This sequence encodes CASSSPYGYTF.